This T cell receptor beta chain emerged from a study of CD8+CD57+ T cells in acquired aplastic anemia (dated by TCRdb to the late 2010s). Broadly, across the study: Extracted DNA from sorted CD4+ and CD8+ cells averaged approximately 3 ug, ranging from roughly 0.17 to 27.4 ug. CD8+CD57+ expansion was defined as a frequency above the mean frequency observed in healthy subjects.

Expansion of CD8+CD57+ cells had been shown by flow cytometry in the patients chosen for sequencing. Every patient had a diagnosis of severe acquired aplastic anemia based on International Study of Aplastic Anemia and Agranulocytosis and Camitta criteria. No therapy had been received by the patients at the time of blood sampling. In the study, sorted CD4+ and CD8+ blood T cells from patients with severe aplastic anemia and from healthy subjects underwent deep sequencing of TCR repertoires. Patients were enrolled in the USA under clinicaltrials.gov protocols 00001620, 01623167, 00001397, 00071045, 00081523 and 00961064. Ficoll-Paque density gradient centrifugation was used to isolate peripheral blood mononuclear cells. Before DNA was extracted, CD4+ and CD8+ T cells were sorted using either FACS or magnetic beads. Genomic DNA was used as template for profiling of TCR beta VDJ combinations and CDR3 sequences. An Illumina HiSeq 2000 was the platform used for TCR repertoire sequencing. In the source study's methods: TRBV/TRBJ rearrangement plots, CDR3 size and DJ length profiles, and Simpson's diversity index were used to evaluate the repertoires. Whichever DNA sequence was most abundant in the deep sequencing data was defined as the immunodominant clone. CDR3 amino acid sequences were screened for sharing across subjects and were compared with published repertoires and the VDJdb database. TCRdb reprocessing: public reads trimmed at Q25 with fastp, clones called with MiXCR, in-frame beta chains kept. Rows are combined by CDR3 protein, so each entry shows the most common genes and DNA. These V and J calls rely on TCRdb rather than the paper's analysis. Here the sample has about 54,000 distinct CDR3 sequences; 55% to 70% occur a single time. The ten biggest clones cover roughly 15% of the sample.

There are a few counts of this clonotype. The specificity of this receptor is unknown. One base away there is no much larger clone; base qualities are not given. Compared with germline, V lacks 6 bases and J lacks 5 bases; bases without a gene match: 0. The CDR3, from cysteine to phenylalanine, totals 13 residues. The DNA shown is the 39-base CDR3, in frame from base 1. CDR1 and CDR2, looked up from the germline V gene, are SNHLY and FYNNEI. The paper's findings and limits, for the study overall: Between patients and healthy controls, no significant difference in CD8+ Simpson's diversity was found (P=0.060). Although 25 to 30 CD8+ CDR3 sequences were shared by patients and controls, these sequences appeared highly expressed in patients and within the immunodominant clones of patients.

The V and J genes are TRBV2 and TRBJ1-6; 8 junctional bases match TRBD1. The TCR originated in a human donor with aplastic anemia. Source material: sorted CD4+, CD8+, or CD8+CD57+ T cells (not recorded which) from PBMCs. The base sequence is TGTGCCAGCAGGACAGGGGATAATTCACCCCTCCACTTT. This encodes CASRTGDNSPLHF. The CDR3, completed at both ends by the reference TRBV2 and TRBJ1-6 genes, gives the full variable domain EPEVTQTPSHQVTQMGQEVILRCVPISNHLYFYWYRQILGQKVEFLVSFYNNEISEKSEIFDDQFSVERPDGSNFTLKIRSTKLEDSAMYFCASRTGDNSPLHFGNGTRLTVT.